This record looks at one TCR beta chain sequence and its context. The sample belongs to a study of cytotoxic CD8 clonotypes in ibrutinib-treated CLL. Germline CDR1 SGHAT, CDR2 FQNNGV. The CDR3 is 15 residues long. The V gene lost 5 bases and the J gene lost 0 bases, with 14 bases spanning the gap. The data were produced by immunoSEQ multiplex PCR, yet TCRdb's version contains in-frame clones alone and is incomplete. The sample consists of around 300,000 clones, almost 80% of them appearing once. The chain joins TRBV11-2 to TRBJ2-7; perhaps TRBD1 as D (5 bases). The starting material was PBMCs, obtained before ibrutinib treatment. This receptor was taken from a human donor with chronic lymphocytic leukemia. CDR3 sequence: CASSHWQGYSYEQYF. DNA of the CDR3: TGTGCCAGCAGCCACTGGCAGGGATACTCCTACGAGCAGTACTTC. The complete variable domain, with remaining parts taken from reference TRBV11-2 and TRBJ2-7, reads EAGVAQSPRYKIIEKRQSVAFWCNPISGHATLYWYQQILGQGPKLLIQFQNNGVVDDSQLPKDRFSAERLKGVDSTLKIQPAKLEDSAVYLCASSHWQGYSYEQYFGPGTRLTVT.